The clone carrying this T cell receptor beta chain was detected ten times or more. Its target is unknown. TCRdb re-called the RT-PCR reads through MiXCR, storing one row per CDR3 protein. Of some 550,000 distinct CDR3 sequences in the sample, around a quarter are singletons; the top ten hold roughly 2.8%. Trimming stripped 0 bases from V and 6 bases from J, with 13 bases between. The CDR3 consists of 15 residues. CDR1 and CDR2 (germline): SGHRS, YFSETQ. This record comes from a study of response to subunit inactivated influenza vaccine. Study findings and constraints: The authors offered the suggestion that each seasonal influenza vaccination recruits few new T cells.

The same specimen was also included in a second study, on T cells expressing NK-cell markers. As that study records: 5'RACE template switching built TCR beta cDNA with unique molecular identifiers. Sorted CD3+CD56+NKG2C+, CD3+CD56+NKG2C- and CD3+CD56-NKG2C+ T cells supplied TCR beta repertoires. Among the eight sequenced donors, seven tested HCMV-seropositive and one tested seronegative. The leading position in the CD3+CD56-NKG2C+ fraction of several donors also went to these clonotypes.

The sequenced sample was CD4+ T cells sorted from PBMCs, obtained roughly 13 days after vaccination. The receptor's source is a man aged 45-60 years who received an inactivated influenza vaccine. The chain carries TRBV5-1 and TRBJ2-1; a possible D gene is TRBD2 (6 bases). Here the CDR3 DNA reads TGCGCCAGCAGCTTGGGGCTAGGGAGGCTCAATGAGCAGTTCTTC. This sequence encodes CASSLGLGRLNEQFF.